This record covers a single TCR beta chain. Antigen specificity is unknown. This table comes from immunoSEQ multiplex PCR, and its TCRdb copy is limited to in-frame clones, with some not included. This table holds some 61,000 clones, 85% found once. This entry is derived from a study of neoadjuvant anti-PD-1 for oral cavity cancer. At the level of the study: Around day 43, patients without progression received a fourth nivolumab dose before surgery. Study-level points and caveats: Higher pretreatment blood Treg/Th17 ratios correlated with higher pretreatment blood and lower post-treatment tumor TCRbeta clonality. TCR analyses covered only a few patients per response group.

Described time point: after neoadjuvant nivolumab, at surgical resection. These newly diagnosed stage II-IVA oral cavity squamous cell carcinoma patients had no prior systemic or radiation treatment. The length of the CDR3 is 12 residues. Trimming removed 6 bases from V and 10 bases from J, with 15 bases in between. The V gene's germline CDR1 is MNHEY and CDR2 SVGAGI. This rearrangement joins TRBV6-5 to TRBJ2-5, with D maybe TRBD2 (5 bases). The clonotype was recovered from a person between 40 and 80 years old with oral cavity squamous cell carcinoma. Material: PBMCs, obtained after nivolumab (anti-PD-1) treatment. In DNA, the CDR3 is TGTGCCAGCAGAACACCCGTCGGGATCCAGTACTTC. Encoded protein: CASRTPVGIQYF.